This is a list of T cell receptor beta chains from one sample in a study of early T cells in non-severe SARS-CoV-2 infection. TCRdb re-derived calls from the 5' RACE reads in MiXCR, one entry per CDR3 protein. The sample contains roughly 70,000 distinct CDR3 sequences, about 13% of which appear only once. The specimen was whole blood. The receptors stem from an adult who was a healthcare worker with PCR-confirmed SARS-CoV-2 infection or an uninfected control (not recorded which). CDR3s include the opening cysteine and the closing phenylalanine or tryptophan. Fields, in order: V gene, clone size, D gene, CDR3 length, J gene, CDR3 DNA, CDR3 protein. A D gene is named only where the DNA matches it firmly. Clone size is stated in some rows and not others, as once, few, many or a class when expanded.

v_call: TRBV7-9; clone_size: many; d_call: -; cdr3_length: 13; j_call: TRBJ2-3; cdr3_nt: TGTGCCAGCAGCTTCTTTGCAACAGATACGCAGTATTTT; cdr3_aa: CASSFFATDTQYF
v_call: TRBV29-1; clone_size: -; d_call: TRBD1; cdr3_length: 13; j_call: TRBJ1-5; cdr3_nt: TGCAGCGTTGGAGACAGGGGCAATCAGCCCCAGCATTTT; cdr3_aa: CSVGDRGNQPQHF
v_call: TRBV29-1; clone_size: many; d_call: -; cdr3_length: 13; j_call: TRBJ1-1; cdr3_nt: TGCAGCGTTGATGGGCGGGCGAACACTGAAGCTTTCTTT; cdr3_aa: CSVDGRANTEAFF
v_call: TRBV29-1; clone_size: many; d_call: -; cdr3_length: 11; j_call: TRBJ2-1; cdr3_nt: TGCAGCGTTGGGGAGCCCAATGAGCAGTTCTTC; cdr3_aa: CSVGEPNEQFF
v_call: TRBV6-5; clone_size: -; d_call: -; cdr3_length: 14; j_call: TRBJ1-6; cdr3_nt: TGTGCCAGCAGTTACGCAAGGGCGAGTTCACCCCTCCACTTT; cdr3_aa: CASSYARASSPLHF
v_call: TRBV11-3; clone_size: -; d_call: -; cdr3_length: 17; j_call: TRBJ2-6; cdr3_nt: TGTGCCAGCAGCTTAAAACGTTTTCAAGCTGGGGCCAACGTCCTGACTTTC; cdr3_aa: CASSLKRFQAGANVLTF
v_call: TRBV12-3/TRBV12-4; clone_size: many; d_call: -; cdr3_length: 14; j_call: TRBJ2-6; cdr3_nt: TGTGCCAGCAGGACAGCTTCTGGGGCCAACGTCCTGACTTTC; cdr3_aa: CASRTASGANVLTF
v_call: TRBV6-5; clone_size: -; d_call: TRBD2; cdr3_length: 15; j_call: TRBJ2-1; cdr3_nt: TGTGCCAGCAGGGCACTAGCGGCAGCCTACAATGAGCTGTTCTTC; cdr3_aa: CASRALAAAYNELFF
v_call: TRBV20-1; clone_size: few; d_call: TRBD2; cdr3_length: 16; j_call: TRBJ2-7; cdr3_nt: TGCAGTGCTACTAGACTAGCGGGAGCCTTCACCTACGAGCAGTACTTC; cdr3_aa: CSATRLAGAFTYEQYF
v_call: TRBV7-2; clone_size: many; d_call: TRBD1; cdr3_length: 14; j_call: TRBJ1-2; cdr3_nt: TGTGCCAGCAGCCCTGGACAGGGACTATATGGCTACACCTTC; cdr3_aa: CASSPGQGLYGYTF
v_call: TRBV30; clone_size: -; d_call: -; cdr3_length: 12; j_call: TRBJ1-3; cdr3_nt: TGTGCCTGGGGACAGTTTGGAAACACCATATATTTT; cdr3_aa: CAWGQFGNTIYF
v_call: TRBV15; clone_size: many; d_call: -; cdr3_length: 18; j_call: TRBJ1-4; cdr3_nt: TGTGCCACCAGCAGAGATTGGTTCGACAGCGCAACTAATGAAAAACTGTTTTTT; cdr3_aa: CATSRDWFDSATNEKLFF
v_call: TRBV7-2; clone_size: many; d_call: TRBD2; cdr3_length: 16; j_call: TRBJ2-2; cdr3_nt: TGTGCCAGCAGCAAGACTAGCGGGAGAAACACCGGGGAGCTGTTTTTT; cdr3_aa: CASSKTSGRNTGELFF
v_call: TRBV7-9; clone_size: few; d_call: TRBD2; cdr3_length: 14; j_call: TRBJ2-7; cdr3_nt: TGTGCCAGCAGCTTAGCGGCAGGGAGGGACGAGCAGTACTTC; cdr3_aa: CASSLAAGRDEQYF
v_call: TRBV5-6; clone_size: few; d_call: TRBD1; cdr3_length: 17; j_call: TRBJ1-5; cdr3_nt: TGTGCCAGCAGCTTGGGACAGGGGACCTTTAGCAATCAGCCCCAGCATTTT; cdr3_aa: CASSLGQGTFSNQPQHF
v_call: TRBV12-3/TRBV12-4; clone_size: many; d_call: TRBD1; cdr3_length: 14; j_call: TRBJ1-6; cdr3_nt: TGTGCCAGCAGCCTTACAGGGGTCAACTCACCCCTCCACTTT; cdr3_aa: CASSLTGVNSPLHF
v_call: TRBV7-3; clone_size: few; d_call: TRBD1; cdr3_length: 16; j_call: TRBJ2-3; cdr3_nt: TGTGCCAGCAGCTGGGGACAGGGGGCCAGCACAGATACGCAGTATTTT; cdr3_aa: CASSWGQGASTDTQYF
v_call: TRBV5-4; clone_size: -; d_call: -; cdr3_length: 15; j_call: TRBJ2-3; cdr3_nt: TGTGCCAGCAGCTTGAATTCGGGAAGCACAGATACGCAGTATTTT; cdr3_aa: CASSLNSGSTDTQYF
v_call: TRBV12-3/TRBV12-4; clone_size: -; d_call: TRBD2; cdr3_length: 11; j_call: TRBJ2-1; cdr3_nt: TGTGCCAGCAGGCGGGGGAATGAGCAGTTCTTC; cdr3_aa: CASRRGNEQFF
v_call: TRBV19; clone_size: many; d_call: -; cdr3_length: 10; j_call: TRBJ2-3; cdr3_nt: TGTGCCAGTGGGGGTATGACGCAGTATTTT; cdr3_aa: CASGGMTQYF
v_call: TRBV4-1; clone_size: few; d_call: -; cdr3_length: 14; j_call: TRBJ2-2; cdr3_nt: TGCGCCAGCCTCGGACGGATGAACACCGGGGAGCTGTTTTTT; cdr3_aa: CASLGRMNTGELFF
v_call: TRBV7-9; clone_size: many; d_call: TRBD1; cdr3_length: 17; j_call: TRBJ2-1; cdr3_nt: TGTGCCAGCAGCTTAAGTGAGTTTGGACAGGGAAAGCACGAGCAGTTCTTC; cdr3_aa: CASSLSEFGQGKHEQFF
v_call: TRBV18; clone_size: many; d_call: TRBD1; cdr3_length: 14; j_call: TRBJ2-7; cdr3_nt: TGTGCCAGCTCACCGGGACAGGAGAGCTACGAGCAGTACTTC; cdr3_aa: CASSPGQESYEQYF
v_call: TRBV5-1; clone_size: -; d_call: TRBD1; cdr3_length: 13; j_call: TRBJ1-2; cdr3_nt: TGCGCCAGCAGCTCGGGACAGAACTATGGCTACACCTTC; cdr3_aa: CASSSGQNYGYTF
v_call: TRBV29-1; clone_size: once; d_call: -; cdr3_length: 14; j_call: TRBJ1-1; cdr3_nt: TGCAGCGGCCTAGAATCCGGGACTTTTTCTGAAGCTTTCTTT; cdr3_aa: CSGLESGTFSEAFF